These 26 T cell receptor beta chains came from one sample sequenced in a study of cytomegalovirus exposure and HLA in healthy donors. The repertoire was sequenced with immunoSEQ multiplex PCR; TCRdb's copy has only in-frame clones and lacks some. The table has 180,000 or so clones, approximately 87% seen once. The sample consisted of PBMCs. The receptor set was obtained from a woman younger than 45 in good health and CMV-seronegative.

The chain joins TRBV7-9 to TRBJ2-5, with 9 bases lining up with TRBD2. The CDR3 sequence is 16 residues long. Germline lookup yields CDR1 SEHNR and CDR2 FQNEAQ (reference sequence). After removal of 3 bases from V and 1 base from J, the junction contained 6 bases not matched to a gene. DNA of the CDR3: TGTGCCAGCAGCTTCCGGAGCGGGGGGAGCCAAGAGACCCAGTACTTC. Residues: CASSFRSGGSQETQYF.

J is TRBJ2-7 and V is TRBV6-5, with D perhaps matching TRBD1 (5 bases). The CDR3 is 15 amino acids. CDR1 is MNHEY, CDR2 SVGAGI, per germline. V shed 0 bases and J shed 5 bases, with 14 bases lying between them. The CDR3 DNA sequence: TGTGCCAGCAGTTACTCGACCTACAGGAAGCACGAGCAGTACTTC. This codes for CASSYSTYRKHEQYF.

This chain links TRBV6-1 with TRBJ1-5; the match to TRBD1 covers 7 bases. In germline, CDR1 is MNHNS, CDR2 SASEGT. The CDR3 totals 14 residues. The V segment lost 10 bases and the J segment 3 bases; nucleotides outside the gene matches: 9. The chain's CDR3 is CATEQGNLNQPQHF. The CDR3 coding sequence is TGTGCCACCGAACAGGGGAACCTCAATCAGCCCCAGCATTTT.

The chain has TRBV5-1 and TRBJ2-1, with 9 bases that match TRBD2. The V and J ends lost 0 bases and 4 bases, in that order; junction bases with no gene match: 2. The CDR3 has 15 residues. Germline CDR1 and CDR2: SGHRS and YFSETQ. CDR3 bases: TGCGCCAGCAGCTTGGACAGCGGGGGGTACAATGAGCAGTTCTTC. Protein: CASSLDSGGYNEQFF. The full variable domain, rest sourced from reference TRBV5-1 and TRBJ2-1, is KAGVTQTPRYLIKTRGQQVTLSCSPISGHRSVSWYQQTPGQGLQFLFEYFSETQRNKGNFPGRFSGRQFSNSRSEMNVSTLELGDSALYLCASSLDSGGYNEQFFGPGTRLTVL.

V and J are TRBV7-9 and TRBJ2-2, with D possibly matching TRBD2 (5 bases). The CDR3 has 16 residues. Trimming cost V 0 bases and J 4 bases, with 12 bases left between them. Looked up from germline, CDR1 is SEHNR and CDR2 is FQNEAQ (reference sequence). This chain's CDR3 is CASSLAEAGVTGELFF. The CDR3, as DNA: TGTGCCAGCAGCTTAGCGGAGGCAGGCGTCACCGGGGAGCTGTTTTTT.

This rearrangement joins TRBV9 to TRBJ2-7; 9 bases are shared with TRBD1. The ends lost 4 bases at V and 3 bases at J; junction bases unmatched: 5. This CDR3 comprises 14 residues. Germline assignment: CDR1 SGDLS and CDR2 YYNGEE. The CDR3 coding sequence is TGTGCCAGCAGCAGCGACAGGGGGGGCTACGAGCAGTACTTC. Amino acid sequence: CASSSDRGGYEQYF.

This clone occurred a few times. This chain links TRBV18 with TRBJ2-2, with 8 nucleotides matching TRBD1. The CDR3 totals 16 residues. The V gene's germline CDR1 is KGHSH and CDR2 LQKENI. V shed 2 bases, J shed 1 base, and the junction held 3 bases outside the gene matches. The CDR3 reads CASSPTGTGNTGELFF. The CDR3 DNA sequence: TGTGCCAGCTCACCAACCGGGACAGGGAACACCGGGGAGCTGTTTTTT.

J is TRBJ2-7 and V is TRBV13, with 10 bases identical to TRBD2. This CDR3 has 17 amino acids. Germline V lookup: CDR1 PRHDT, CDR2 FYEKMQ (reference sequence). Germline trimming cut 5 bases from V and 2 bases from J; bases unmatched to any gene: 12. The DNA for the CDR3 is TGTGCCAGCAGCCCTCTAGGGTCTAGCGGGGGAACCTACGAGCAGTACTTC. Amino acids: CASSPLGSSGGTYEQYF.

This clone came up a few times. Other DNA variants within this sample encode the same CDR3. CDR3 coding DNA: TGTGCCAGTAGTATATCCGTGAACACTGAAGCTTTCTTT. Encoded protein: CASSISVNTEAFF. The chain carries TRBV19 and TRBJ1-1; no clear D gene. Germline V gene data show CDR1 as LNHDA and CDR2 as SQIVND (reference sequence). V lost 2 bases and J lost 0, with 4 bases in between. The length of the CDR3 is 13 residues.

The chain is built from TRBV7-8 and TRBJ2-3, with 10 nucleotides matching TRBD2. The CDR3 runs 16 residues. Germline V gives CDR1 SGHVS, CDR2 FQNEAQ. Trimming took 3 bases from V and 6 from J; bases not matched to a gene: 9. The CDR3 here is CASSLFSGGAMDTQYF. In DNA form, the CDR3 reads TGTGCCAGCAGCTTGTTCAGCGGGGGGGCCATGGATACGCAGTATTTT.

The V call is TRBV5-1, the J call TRBJ2-1; 7 bases fit TRBD2. The CDR3 contains 17 residues. Germline assignment: CDR1 SGHRS and CDR2 YFSETQ. The J segment lost 6 bases and the V segment lost 0 bases, leaving 12 bases of the junction unmatched. The CDR3 spells CASSLALAPRGLNEQFF. The CDR3 nucleotides read TGCGCCAGCAGCTTGGCACTAGCGCCTAGGGGCCTCAATGAGCAGTTCTTC.

In its sample, this clone was seen a few times. CDR3 region: CASGSSGTAETQYF. The CDR3 DNA sequence: TGTGCCAGCGGGTCTAGCGGTACGGCGGAGACCCAGTACTTC. The chain links TRBV6-1 to TRBJ2-5; TRBD2 matches at 7 bases. Germline CDR1 and CDR2: MNHNS and SASEGT. This CDR3 has 14 amino acids. Trimming removed 8 bases from V and 5 bases from J; junction bases left unmatched: 11.

CDR3 nucleotides: TGTGCCAGCAGCTTAGACAACCCTAGCGGGGGGTACCAAGAGACCCAGTACTTC. Residues: CASSLDNPSGGYQETQYF. The V gene is TRBV7-6, the J gene TRBJ2-5; 11 bases map to TRBD2. CDR3 length: 18 residues. Germline V gives CDR1 SGHVS, CDR2 FNYEAQ. J lost 0 bases, V lost 1 base, and 7 bases had no gene match.

The V gene is TRBV21-1, the J gene TRBJ2-1; TRBD2 was called by the table and not checked on the DNA. TRBV21-1 is marked as a pseudogene. The CDR3 is 16 residues long. The DNA for the CDR3 is TGTGCCAGCAGCAGGACTAGCGGGGGGGCCTACAATGAGCAGTTCTTC. It codes for CASSRTSGGAYNEQFF.

The gene calls are TRBV5-1 and TRBJ2-7; 8 bases map to TRBD2. The germline CDR1 and CDR2 sequences are SGHRS and YFSETQ. CDR3 size: 15 residues. V shed 3 bases, J shed 0 bases, and the junction held 5 bases outside the gene matches. CDR3 nucleotides: TGCGCCAGCAGCTATCAGGGGACTAGCTCCTACGAGCAGTACTTC. It translates to CASSYQGTSSYEQYF.

This chain links TRBV7-2 with TRBJ1-5; perhaps TRBD1 as D (6 bases). V lost 4 bases, J lost 7 bases, and 14 bases lay in between. This CDR3 has 14 amino acids. The V gene's germline CDR1 is SGHTA and CDR2 FQGNSA. The DNA for the CDR3 is TGTGCCAGCAGCTACCAGCAGGGGCGGCAGCCCCAGCATTTT. Translating gives CASSYQQGRQPQHF.

This chain connects TRBV7-9 to TRBJ1-3; D not certain. This CDR3 comprises 16 residues. Between the trimmed V and J ends, which lost 4 bases and 0 bases, there was a span of 13 bases. The germline V gene encodes CDR1 SEHNR and CDR2 FQNEAQ (reference sequence). The CDR3 DNA follows: TGTGCCAGCAGCTCGGGTTCGATGAGCTCTGGAAACACCATATATTTT. Its translation: CASSSGSMSSGNTIYF. The full variable domain, its missing parts supplied by reference TRBV7-9 and TRBJ1-3, is DTGVSQNPRHKITKRGQNVTFRCDPISEHNRLYWYRQTLGQGPEFLTYFQNEAQLEKSRLLSDRFSAERPKGSFSTLEIQRTEQGDSAMYLCASSSGSMSSGNTIYFGEGSWLTVV.

The chain recombines TRBV18 with TRBJ2-7; 10 nucleotides line up with TRBD1. V gave up 3 bases and J gave up 2 bases; unmatched junction bases: 7. The germline V gene encodes CDR1 KGHSH and CDR2 LQKENI. This CDR3 contains 16 residues. In DNA, the CDR3 is TGTGCCAGCTCACCCGGCCGGGACAGGGGCGCCTACGAGCAGTACTTC. Protein: CASSPGRDRGAYEQYF.

The chain carries TRBV5-4 and TRBJ2-7, with 7 bases matching TRBD1. The CDR3 runs to 14 residues. V shed 1 base and J 3 bases; nucleotides not matched to a gene: 4. CDR1 and CDR2 from the germline V gene are SGHNT and YYREEE (reference sequence). The CDR3 loop reads CASSLRDSYYEQYF. DNA for the CDR3: TGTGCCAGCAGCTTGAGGGACAGCTACTACGAGCAGTACTTC.

About this clone itself: An end of the junction differs from the germline gene, which may be a read error. The chain couples TRBV7-7 to TRBJ2-3; 14 positions match TRBD2. The CDR3 is made up of 17 amino acids. The germline CDR1 and CDR2 sequences are SSHAT and FNYEAQ (reference sequence). The CDR3 region has the DNA TGTGCTAGCAGCTTAGCCGTGGGACTAGCGGGGGCAGATACGCAGTATTTT. As protein: CASSLAVGLAGADTQYF.

This chain joins TRBV4-3 and TRBJ2-1, with 10 nucleotides matching TRBD2. After removal of 3 bases from V and 2 bases from J, the junction contained 1 base not matched to a gene. CDR1 and CDR2 from the germline V gene are LGHNA and YSLEER. The CDR3 has 15 residues. CDR3 region: CASSHGLAAYNEQFF. In nucleotides, the CDR3 is TGCGCCAGCAGCCACGGACTAGCGGCCTACAATGAGCAGTTCTTC.

This chain uses TRBV9 with TRBJ2-7; 10 bases match TRBD1. The V segment lost 2 bases and the J segment 5 bases; nucleotides outside the gene matches: 4. This CDR3 has 14 amino acids. The germline V gene has CDR1 SGDLS and CDR2 YYNGEE. CDR3 DNA sequence: TGTGCCAGCAGCGTCGGGACAGGGGTTGACGAGCAGTACTTC. Its translation is CASSVGTGVDEQYF.

This clone came up a few times. The chain is built from TRBV6-6 and TRBJ2-7; D unresolved. Looked up from germline, CDR1 is MNHNY and CDR2 is SVGAGI (reference sequence). The CDR3 runs to 13 residues. Trimming took off 2 bases at V and 3 bases at J, with 8 bases between the two ends. CDR3 loop: CASSYGQSYEQYF. In nucleotides, the CDR3 is TGTGCCAGCAGTTACGGGCAGAGCTACGAGCAGTACTTC.

The chain carries TRBV5-4 and TRBJ2-7; tentative D call: TRBD1 (6 bases). This CDR3 comprises 13 residues. Per germline, CDR1 SGHNT and CDR2 YYREEE (reference sequence). The ends were cut back, 1 base at V and 5 bases at J, with 10 bases in the middle. This CDR3 is CASSLTGWDEQYF. The CDR3 coding sequence is TGTGCCAGCAGCTTGACAGGGTGGGACGAGCAGTACTTC.

V is TRBV7-9 and J is TRBJ2-1; 12 bases map to TRBD1. J lost 10 bases, V lost 4 bases, and 8 bases had no gene match. CDR3 length: 15 amino acids. Germline V gene data show CDR1 as SEHNR and CDR2 as FQNEAQ (reference sequence). CDR3 region: CASSYGTGGHREQFF. CDR3 DNA: TGTGCCAGCAGCTACGGGACAGGGGGCCATAGGGAGCAGTTCTTC.

This sequence joins TRBV15 and TRBJ1-1, with D unclear. The germline V gene encodes CDR1 LNHNV and CDR2 YYDKDF (reference sequence). This CDR3 contains 12 residues. The ends were cut back, 7 bases at V and 5 bases at J, with 11 bases in the middle. CDR3 protein: CATTTPGTEAFF. The CDR3 coding sequence is TGTGCCACCACAACACCGGGTACTGAAGCTTTCTTT.